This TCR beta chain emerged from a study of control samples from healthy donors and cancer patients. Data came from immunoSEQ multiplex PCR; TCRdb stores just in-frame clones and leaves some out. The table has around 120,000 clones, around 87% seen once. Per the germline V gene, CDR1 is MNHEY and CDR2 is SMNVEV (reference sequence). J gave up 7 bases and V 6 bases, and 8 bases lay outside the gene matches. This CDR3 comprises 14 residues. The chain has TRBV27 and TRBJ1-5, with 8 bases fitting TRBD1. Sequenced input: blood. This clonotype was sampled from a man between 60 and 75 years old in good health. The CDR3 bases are TGTGCCAGCAGCTACCAGGGGGCGAGGCAGCCCCAGCATTTT. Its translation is CASSYQGARQPQHF.